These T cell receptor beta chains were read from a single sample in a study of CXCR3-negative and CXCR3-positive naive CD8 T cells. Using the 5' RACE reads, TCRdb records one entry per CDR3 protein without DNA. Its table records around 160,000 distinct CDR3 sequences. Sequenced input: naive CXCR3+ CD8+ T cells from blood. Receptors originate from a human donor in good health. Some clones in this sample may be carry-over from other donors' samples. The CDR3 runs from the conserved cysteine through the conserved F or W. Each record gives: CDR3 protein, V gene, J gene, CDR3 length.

CDR3 protein: CASSQGPRGQGTDTQYF
V gene: TRBV4-1
J gene: TRBJ2-3
CDR3 length: 17

CDR3 protein: CSVPPGRDHQPQHF
V gene: TRBV29-1
J gene: TRBJ1-5
CDR3 length: 14

CDR3 protein: CASSSSDTGKDGYTF
V gene: TRBV7-9
J gene: TRBJ1-2
CDR3 length: 15

CDR3 protein: CSVENGVSEQYF
V gene: TRBV29-1
J gene: TRBJ2-7
CDR3 length: 12

CDR3 protein: CASSLDSPTGELFF
V gene: TRBV5-5
J gene: TRBJ2-2
CDR3 length: 14

CDR3 protein: CASSSPGGPYNEQFF
V gene: TRBV7-6
J gene: TRBJ2-1
CDR3 length: 15

CDR3 protein: CASSQGLRGLQETQYF
V gene: TRBV4-2
J gene: TRBJ2-5
CDR3 length: 16

CDR3 protein: CASSQDTSGVGGEQFF
V gene: TRBV4-2
J gene: TRBJ2-1
CDR3 length: 16

CDR3 protein: CSVSKIEKTGNRNYGYTF
V gene: TRBV29-1
J gene: TRBJ1-2
CDR3 length: 18

CDR3 protein: CSARDRRTYEQYF
V gene: TRBV20-1
J gene: TRBJ2-7
CDR3 length: 13

CDR3 protein: CASSLAWGSDTEAFF
V gene: TRBV5-1
J gene: TRBJ1-1
CDR3 length: 15

CDR3 protein: CASSRTSEDEQYF
V gene: TRBV7-9
J gene: TRBJ2-7
CDR3 length: 13

CDR3 protein: CASSSTLRTVLSGANVLTF
V gene: TRBV5-1
J gene: TRBJ2-6
CDR3 length: 19

CDR3 protein: CATVRPEGEQFF
V gene: TRBV15
J gene: TRBJ2-1
CDR3 length: 12

CDR3 protein: CASSRPTSTEAFF
V gene: TRBV28
J gene: TRBJ1-1
CDR3 length: 13

CDR3 protein: CASSLESLAGVFSDTQYF
V gene: TRBV27
J gene: TRBJ2-3
CDR3 length: 18

CDR3 protein: CSARPRGGVVTDTQYF
V gene: TRBV20-1
J gene: TRBJ2-3
CDR3 length: 16

CDR3 protein: CSVEGDRGDSYEQYF
V gene: TRBV29-1
J gene: TRBJ2-7
CDR3 length: 15

CDR3 protein: CASSTTPLRGTEINEQFF
V gene: TRBV5-1
J gene: TRBJ2-1
CDR3 length: 18

CDR3 protein: CASSYATGEQYF
V gene: TRBV7-9
J gene: TRBJ2-7
CDR3 length: 12

CDR3 protein: CASSQETGWSVGNEQFF
V gene: TRBV4-1
J gene: TRBJ2-1
CDR3 length: 17

CDR3 protein: CSVFRTEGYGYTF
V gene: TRBV29-1
J gene: TRBJ1-2
CDR3 length: 13

CDR3 protein: CASSQEGGRANYGYTF
V gene: TRBV3-1
J gene: TRBJ1-2
CDR3 length: 16